The clone carrying this TCR beta chain was detected a few times. Its antigen remains unknown. RNA transcripts were the template for amplifying TCR beta CDR3 regions. The HTBI primer set was used in a first-round RT-PCR of the TCR CDR3. TCRdb re-called the multiplex PCR reads through MiXCR, storing one row per CDR3 protein. Among about half a million distinct CDR3 sequences listed, just under 20% were seen once. The data derive from a study of T cells in Graves' hyperthyroidism and ophthalmopathy. Study-wide findings and caveats: Blood also showed most of the thyroid clonotypes that were expanded above 0.001.

The CDR3 sequence is 13 residues long. Trimming took 2 bases from V and 6 from J, leaving 7 bases between them. CDR1 is SEHNR, CDR2 FQNEAQ, per germline (reference sequence). The study left out patients who had uncontrolled infection, other autoimmune disease, pregnancy or lactation. The rearrangement uses TRBV7-9 and TRBJ2-2; D ambiguous. The sample consisted of blood. The receptor's source is a man aged 40-49 years with Graves' ophthalmopathy. The CDR3 coding sequence is TGTGCCAGCAGCTTAACCCAGGCCGGGGAGCTGTTTTTT. Translating gives CASSLTQAGELFF.